The 17 T cell receptor beta chains listed next were all sequenced from one sample in a study of blood T cell repertoires in COVID-19. Profiled with immunoSEQ multiplex PCR; TCRdb holds only in-frame clones, not every one. The table lists 200,000 to 250,000 clones, roughly 85% of them singletons. Sequenced: peripheral blood. These receptors came from a woman in her sixties or seventies with COVID-19, enrolled during active disease.

In DNA form, the CDR3 reads TGTGCCAGCAGCCCACAGGGCGAAAAACTGTTTTTT. It specifies CASSPQGEKLFF. This chain joins TRBV6-6 and TRBJ1-4; weak D call: TRBD1 (6 bases). Germline V lookup: CDR1 MNHNY, CDR2 SVGAGI (reference sequence). CDR3 length: 12 amino acids. The ends were cut back, 6 bases at V and 8 bases at J, with 10 bases in the middle.

The gene calls are TRBV6-4 and TRBJ1-2; 11 bases match TRBD1. The germline gives CDR1 MRHNA, CDR2 SNTAGT. Germline trimming cut 6 bases from V and 5 bases from J; bases unmatched to any gene: 2. The CDR3 has 13 residues. The CDR3 DNA reads TGTGCCAGCAGCGGGGACAGGGGGTATGGCTACACCTTC. The encoded protein is CASSGDRGYGYTF.

The rearrangement joins TRBV6-5 to TRBJ1-4; D not certain. Germline CDR1 and CDR2: MNHEY and SVGAGI. Trimming removed 2 bases at V and 4 bases at J, with 8 bases between. This CDR3 has 14 amino acids. CDR3 residues: CASSYRGFNEKLFF. In DNA, the CDR3 is TGTGCCAGCAGTTACCGCGGCTTTAATGAAAAACTGTTTTTT.

The rearrangement joins TRBV5-5 to TRBJ1-1, with unresolved D. Germline lookup yields CDR1 SGHKS and CDR2 YYEKEE (reference sequence). This CDR3 is built from 15 residues. V shed 4 bases and J shed 3 bases, with 16 bases lying between them. CDR3: CASSPLGWGDTEAFF. Here the CDR3 DNA reads TGTGCCAGCAGCCCCCTGGGGTGGGGAGACACTGAAGCTTTCTTT.

Remarks on this clone: The sample holds other DNA sequences that translate to the same CDR3. The chain couples TRBV27 to TRBJ1-2; D call uncertain. The V end lost 3 bases, the J end lost 2 bases, and 7 bases lay between the germline ends. Germline CDR1 and CDR2: MNHEY and SMNVEV (reference sequence). The CDR3 is 13 residues long. The CDR3 loop is CASSFRGNYGYTF. In DNA form, the CDR3 reads TGTGCCAGCAGTTTTCGGGGAAACTATGGCTACACCTTC.

As DNA, the CDR3 is TGTGCCACCAGTGGGTCGGCAGGGGCGTCCGGGGAGCTGTTTTTT. Translation: CATSGSAGASGELFF. The chain employs TRBV24-1 and TRBJ2-2; D may be TRBD1 (6 bases). The CDR3 is 15 amino acids. From germline, CDR1 is KGHDR and CDR2 SFDVKD. Trimming shortened V by 5 bases and J by 6 bases, and 15 bases separated the two germline ends.

The chain joins TRBV4-2 to TRBJ1-1, with TRBD1 identical over 7 bases. Germline CDR1 reads LGHNA; CDR2 reads YNFKEQ. The V segment lost 4 bases and the J segment 1 base; nucleotides outside the gene matches: 6. The CDR3 covers 15 residues. Here the CDR3 reads CASSPPGQANTEAFF. The CDR3 nucleotides read TGTGCCAGCAGCCCTCCAGGACAGGCGAACACTGAAGCTTTCTTT.

V gene TRBV24-1 combines with J gene TRBJ2-3; 10 bases are a match to TRBD2. From germline, CDR1 is KGHDR and CDR2 SFDVKD. The junction had 5 bases not matched to a gene; V was cut back by 1 base and J by 5 bases. The CDR3 runs to 16 residues. Here the CDR3 DNA reads TGTGCCACCAGTGATTTCCCTAGCGGGAGACTAGATACGCAGTATTTT. As protein: CATSDFPSGRLDTQYF.

The CDR3 sequence is CASSLEGVYGYTF. CDR3 nucleotides: TGCGCCAGCAGCTTGGAGGGGGTTTATGGCTACACCTTC. The chain is built from TRBV5-1 and TRBJ1-2; D may be TRBD1 (6 bases). V was shortened by 0 bases and J by 5 bases, with 8 bases between the two germline ends. This CDR3 is built from 13 residues. Germline V gene data show CDR1 as SGHRS and CDR2 as YFSETQ.

The chain has TRBV27 and TRBJ1-6, with TRBD1 matching over 7 bases. The CDR3 runs 18 residues. Germline V gene sequence: CDR1 MNHEY, CDR2 SMNVEV (reference sequence). V shed 1 base and J 7 bases; nucleotides not matched to a gene: 13. The CDR3 reads CASSLYRLGTGANSPLHF. The CDR3 nucleotides are TGTGCCAGCAGTTTATACCGCTTAGGAACAGGGGCGAATTCACCCCTCCACTTT.

This clone was found once. V gene TRBV6-2 or TRBV6-3 combines with J gene TRBJ1-2; tentative D call: TRBD1 (6 bases). CDR3 length: 16 residues. Trimming took 4 bases from V and 3 from J, leaving 18 bases between them. Germline-derived CDR1 and CDR2 are MNHEY and SVGEGT. CDR3 nucleotide sequence: TGTGCCAGCAGTTCCTCCGGGATAGGGGGTTACTATGGCTACACCTTC. As protein: CASSSSGIGGYYGYTF.

A single count supports this clone. The chain couples TRBV5-4 to TRBJ2-1; D call uncertain. This CDR3 contains 13 residues. Between the trimmed V and J ends, which lost 2 bases and 11 bases, there was a span of 14 bases. Germline V CDR1 and CDR2: SGHNT, YYREEE (reference sequence). As DNA, the CDR3 is TGTGCCAGCAGCTTTCAGGCGTTTCCGAAGCAGTTCTTC. It codes for CASSFQAFPKQFF.

This rearrangement joins TRBV14 to TRBJ2-1, with D possibly being TRBD2 (7 bases). The CDR3 consists of 16 residues. V was cut by 0 bases and J by 5 bases, with 14 bases left in between. The germline V gene encodes CDR1 SGHDN and CDR2 FVKESK. The CDR3 loop reads CASSQDWGGPNNEQFF. The CDR3 nucleotides read TGTGCCAGCAGCCAAGATTGGGGGGGGCCTAACAATGAGCAGTTCTTC.

V gene TRBV5-4 combines with J gene TRBJ1-2; unclear D gene. This CDR3 region has 13 residues. Germline CDR1 reads SGHNT; CDR2 reads YYREEE (reference sequence). V was pared by 4 bases and J by 4 bases, with 11 bases between. CDR3 sequence (DNA): TGTGCCAGCAGCGGTAGCGCCCTCTATGGCTACACCTTC. Its protein product is CASSGSALYGYTF.

This chain connects TRBV6-6 to TRBJ2-7, with 7 bases fitting TRBD2. J lost 3 bases, V lost 0 bases, and 8 bases had no gene match. Germline CDR1 reads MNHNY; CDR2 reads SVGAGI (reference sequence). This CDR3 contains 16 residues. CDR3 loop: CASSYSYRGVLYEQYF. As DNA, the CDR3 is TGTGCCAGCAGTTACTCGTACCGGGGGGTACTCTACGAGCAGTACTTC.

In its sample, this clone was seen a few times. The chain carries TRBV7-2 and TRBJ2-7, with D perhaps matching TRBD2 (6 bases). V was clipped by 6 bases and J by 3 bases, with 18 bases between them. Looked up from germline, CDR1 is SGHTA and CDR2 is FQGNSA. There are 15 residues in the CDR3. The CDR3 coding sequence is TGTGCCAGCAGATTTCGCCGGGACTCCGTCTACGAGCAGTACTTC. Residues: CASRFRRDSVYEQYF.

The rearrangement uses TRBV3-1 (or the pseudogene TRBV3-2) and TRBJ2-7; D gene unclear. Trimming removed 0 bases at V and 3 bases at J, with 15 bases between. The CDR3 extends over 16 amino acids. Per germline, CDR1 LGHDT and CDR2 YNNKEL (reference sequence). CDR3 DNA: TGTGCCAGCAGCCAAGAGACAACGTCTCCCGACTACGAGCAGTACTTC. It codes for CASSQETTSPDYEQYF.